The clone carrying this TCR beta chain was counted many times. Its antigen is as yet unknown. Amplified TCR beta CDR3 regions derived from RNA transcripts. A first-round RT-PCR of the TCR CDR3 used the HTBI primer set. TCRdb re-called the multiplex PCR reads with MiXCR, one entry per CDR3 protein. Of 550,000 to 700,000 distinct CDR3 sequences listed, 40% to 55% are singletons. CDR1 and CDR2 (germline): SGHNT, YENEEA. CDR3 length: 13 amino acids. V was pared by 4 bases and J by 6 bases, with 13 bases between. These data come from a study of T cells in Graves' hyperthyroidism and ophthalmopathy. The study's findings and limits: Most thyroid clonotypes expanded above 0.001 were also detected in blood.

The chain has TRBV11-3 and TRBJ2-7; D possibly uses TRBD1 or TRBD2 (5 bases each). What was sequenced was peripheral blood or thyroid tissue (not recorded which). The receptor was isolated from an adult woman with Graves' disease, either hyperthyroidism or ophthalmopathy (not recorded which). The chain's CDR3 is CASSSRRGGEQYF. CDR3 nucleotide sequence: TGTGCCAGCAGCTCCCGACGGGGCGGCGAGCAGTACTTC.